The rows below give T cell receptor beta chains drawn from one sample of a study of blood T cell repertoires in COVID-19. Method: immunoSEQ multiplex PCR; TCRdb's copy keeps in-frame clones and lacks some. The repertoire consists of about 220,000 clones, with about four fifths occurring once and the leading ten covering 3.6%. Sequenced material: peripheral blood. Source of these receptors: a woman older than 75 with acute or convalescent COVID-19. CDR3s include the opening cysteine and the closing phenylalanine or tryptophan. Fields, in order: J gene, clone size, D gene, V gene, CDR3 DNA, CDR3 protein. D genes are given only for firm matches. Clone size is not always given. Where it is, it says once, few, many or a class for expanded clones.

J: TRBJ2-2; size: -; D: -; V: TRBV7-9; DNA: TGTGCCAGCCGACAGAGCTTGAACACCGGGGAGCTGTTTTTT; CDR3: CASRQSLNTGELFF
J: TRBJ2-3; size: -; D: TRBD2; V: TRBV3-1/TRBV3-2; DNA: TGTGCCAGCAGCCAAGATTGGGGAGGGCCAGATACGCAGTATTTT; CDR3: CASSQDWGGPDTQYF
J: TRBJ1-4; size: -; D: -; V: TRBV4-2; DNA: TGTGCCAGCAGCCAAGATACGGAAGGGGATGAAAAACTGTTTTTT; CDR3: CASSQDTEGDEKLFF
J: TRBJ1-2; size: -; D: -; V: TRBV6-2/TRBV6-3; DNA: TGTGCCAGCAGTTACTCGGGACTCAACTATGGCTACACCTTC; CDR3: CASSYSGLNYGYTF
J: TRBJ2-7; size: -; D: TRBD1; V: TRBV4-2; DNA: TGTGCCAGCAGCCAAGGCCGCCCGGGACAGGGGGACGAGCAGTACTTC; CDR3: CASSQGRPGQGDEQYF
J: TRBJ2-7; size: -; D: -; V: TRBV12-3/TRBV12-4; DNA: TGTGCCAGCAGTCTCTGGGGAGCCTACGAGCAGTACTTC; CDR3: CASSLWGAYEQYF
J: TRBJ1-1; size: once; D: -; V: TRBV2; DNA: TGTGCCAGCAGTGTTTCTGCACAGAACACTGAAGCTTTCTTT; CDR3: CASSVSAQNTEAFF
J: TRBJ1-4; size: -; D: -; V: TRBV2; DNA: TGTGCCAGCGAAAACGATGACAGGTTAGACGAAAAACTGTTTTTT; CDR3: CASENDDRLDEKLFF
J: TRBJ2-1; size: -; D: TRBD2; V: TRBV3-1/TRBV3-2; DNA: TGTGCCAGCAGCCCTTCTAGCGGATACAATGAGCAGTTCTTC; CDR3: CASSPSSGYNEQFF
J: TRBJ2-7; size: -; D: -; V: TRBV27; DNA: TGTGCCAGCAGTTTCGGCAGGGATATGAACGAGCAGTACTTC; CDR3: CASSFGRDMNEQYF
J: TRBJ2-7; size: -; D: TRBD2; V: TRBV14; DNA: TGTGCCAGCAGCCAAGCTTTACCTCCGGGACTAGCGGGGATCGAGAGCTCCTACGAGCAGTACTTC; CDR3: CASSQALPPGLAGIESSYEQYF
J: TRBJ2-5; size: -; D: TRBD2; V: TRBV30; DNA: TGTGCCTGGAGAGAACTAAGCGGGAGGGAGACCCAGTACTTC; CDR3: CAWRELSGRETQYF
J: TRBJ1-1; size: -; D: -; V: TRBV30; DNA: TGTGCCTGGAGTGTACCGGGTGTGAGCACTGAAGCTTTCTTT; CDR3: CAWSVPGVSTEAFF
J: TRBJ2-7; size: -; D: TRBD2; V: TRBV4-3; DNA: TGCGCCAGCAGCCAACAGGCTAGCGGGGGGTCCTACGAGCAGTACTTC; CDR3: CASSQQASGGSYEQYF
J: TRBJ1-2; size: -; D: TRBD1; V: TRBV5-1; DNA: TGCGCCAGCACCGTAACAGGGGGCGCCGACTATGGCTACACCTTC; CDR3: CASTVTGGADYGYTF
J: TRBJ1-5; size: -; D: TRBD1; V: TRBV10-1; DNA: TGCGCCAGCAGTGATCCCCGGGACAGCATTAGCAATCAGCCCCAGCATTTT; CDR3: CASSDPRDSISNQPQHF
J: TRBJ2-5; size: -; D: -; V: TRBV29-1; DNA: TGCAGCGTTGCGCTCAGCGGAGAGACCCAGTACTTC; CDR3: CSVALSGETQYF
J: TRBJ1-2; size: -; D: TRBD1; V: TRBV2; DNA: TGTGCCAGCAGTTTACCGGGACAGGGGGCGCCTAACTATGGCTACACCTTC; CDR3: CASSLPGQGAPNYGYTF
J: TRBJ2-5; size: -; D: -; V: TRBV3-1/TRBV3-2; DNA: TGTGCCAGCAGCCTGGGGGCAGAGACCCAGTACTTC; CDR3: CASSLGAETQYF
J: TRBJ2-5; size: -; D: TRBD2; V: TRBV4-1; DNA: TGCGCCAGCAGCCGAGGACAAGGCGGGGGGGCCGTCGAGACCCAGTACTTC; CDR3: CASSRGQGGGAVETQYF
J: TRBJ1-2; size: few; D: -; V: TRBV9; DNA: TGTGCCAGCAGCTTAGCGGGAGGCTACACCTTC; CDR3: CASSLAGGYTF
J: TRBJ1-5; size: -; D: -; V: TRBV11-3; DNA: TGTGCCAGCAGCTTAGAGAGCGGGAGGCCCCAGCATTTT; CDR3: CASSLESGRPQHF
J: TRBJ2-3; size: -; D: TRBD2; V: TRBV2; DNA: TGTGCCAGCAGTAAGCTAGCGGGGGGCGGAGATACGCAGTATTTT; CDR3: CASSKLAGGGDTQYF
J: TRBJ1-6; size: once; D: -; V: TRBV6-6; DNA: TGTGCCAGCAGGCCAACAGTGAGAAATTCCCCCCTCCACTTT; CDR3: CASRPTVRNSPLHF
J: TRBJ2-2; size: -; D: TRBD1; V: TRBV3-1/TRBV3-2; DNA: TGTGCCAGCAGCCAGATCCGGACAGGGTTCACCGGGGAGCTGTTTTTT; CDR3: CASSQIRTGFTGELFF
J: TRBJ2-1; size: -; D: TRBD1; V: TRBV7-3; DNA: TGTGCCAGCAGCTCGACAGGGGAGTCCTACAATGAGCAGTTCTTC; CDR3: CASSSTGESYNEQFF
J: TRBJ1-2; size: -; D: TRBD1; V: TRBV5-1; DNA: TGCGCCAGCAGCGTGACAGGGAATGGCTACACCTTC; CDR3: CASSVTGNGYTF
J: TRBJ1-2; size: -; D: TRBD1; V: TRBV5-1; DNA: TGCGCCAGCAGCTTGGCCTCAGGACAGGGGTATGGCTACACCTTC; CDR3: CASSLASGQGYGYTF
J: TRBJ1-5; size: few; D: -; V: TRBV28; DNA: TGTGCCAGCAGTTTTGATTGGGCCAGAGGGTCGATAGGCAATCAGCCCCAGCATTTT; CDR3: CASSFDWARGSIGNQPQHF
J: TRBJ1-1; size: -; D: -; V: TRBV16; DNA: TGTGCCAGCAGCCAATTGGGGGGAACTGAAGCTTTCTTT; CDR3: CASSQLGGTEAFF
J: TRBJ1-2; size: -; D: -; V: TRBV19; DNA: TGTGCCAGTAACCCCTTCAGGGAGGTGGGCTATGGCTACACCTTC; CDR3: CASNPFREVGYGYTF
J: TRBJ1-5; size: -; D: TRBD1; V: TRBV3-1/TRBV3-2; DNA: TGTGCCAGCAGCCCACAGGGGGCTAACGGTCAGCCCCAGCATTTT; CDR3: CASSPQGANGQPQHF
J: TRBJ2-2; size: -; D: TRBD1; V: TRBV5-1; DNA: TGCGCCAGCAGCTCAGGGGGAAGTGACACCGGGGAGCTGTTTTTT; CDR3: CASSSGGSDTGELFF
J: TRBJ1-2; size: -; D: TRBD1; V: TRBV5-5; DNA: TGTGCCAGCAGCGGGACAGGAATGGGGATGGGCTATGGCTACACCTTC; CDR3: CASSGTGMGMGYGYTF
J: TRBJ2-5; size: -; D: TRBD2; V: TRBV5-4; DNA: TGTGCCAGCGGACTAGCGGGGAGAGAGACCCAGTACTTC; CDR3: CASGLAGRETQYF